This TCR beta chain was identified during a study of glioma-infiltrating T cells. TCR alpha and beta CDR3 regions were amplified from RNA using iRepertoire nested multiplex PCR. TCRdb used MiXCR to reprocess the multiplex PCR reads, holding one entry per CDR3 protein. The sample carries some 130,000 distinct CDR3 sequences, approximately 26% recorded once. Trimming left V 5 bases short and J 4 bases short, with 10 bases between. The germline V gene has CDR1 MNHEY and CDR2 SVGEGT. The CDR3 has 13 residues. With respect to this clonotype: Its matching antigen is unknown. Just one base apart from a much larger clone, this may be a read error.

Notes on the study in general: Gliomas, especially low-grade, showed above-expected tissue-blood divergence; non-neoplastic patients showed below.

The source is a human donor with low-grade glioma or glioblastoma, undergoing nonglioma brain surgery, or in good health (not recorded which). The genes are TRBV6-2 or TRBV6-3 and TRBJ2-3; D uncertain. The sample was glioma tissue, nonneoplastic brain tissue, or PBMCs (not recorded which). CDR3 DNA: TGTGCCAGCAGTCACGCGGCCGCAGATACGCAGTATTTT. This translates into CASSHAAADTQYF.